Listed here are 11 T cell receptor beta chains from one sample, sequenced in a study of cytomegalovirus exposure and HLA in healthy donors. The PCR employed 60 Vbeta primers together with 13 Jbeta primers. Assay: immunoSEQ multiplex PCR; the TCRdb copy retains only in-frame clones and omits some. The sample shows about 57,000 clones, 75% to 85% of them seen only once. The sample taken for sequencing was PBMCs. These receptors were collected from a male donor in good health and CMV-seronegative.

This clone showed up just a few times. The chain carries TRBV7-2 and TRBJ1-1; D remains ambiguous. Germline V CDR1 and CDR2: SGHTA, FQGNSA. The CDR3 runs to 14 residues. Deletions cut 0 bases from V and 3 bases from J, with 8 bases between. The CDR3 loop reads CASSLAPGDTEAFF. The DNA of the CDR3 is TGTGCCAGCAGCTTAGCACCGGGTGACACTGAAGCTTTCTTT.

This rearrangement joins TRBV7-9 to TRBJ1-1, with D uncertain. Germline CDR1 reads SEHNR; CDR2 reads FQNEAQ (reference sequence). This CDR3 is built from 14 residues. V was pared by 5 bases and J by 4 bases, with 14 bases between. In DNA form, the CDR3 reads TGTGCCAGCAGCCAGACAAAATCGGCCACTGAAGCTTTCTTT. Its protein product is CASSQTKSATEAFF.

The J gene is TRBJ1-6, the V gene TRBV15; D is perhaps TRBD1 (6 bases). CDR1 is LNHNV, CDR2 YYDKDF, per germline (reference sequence). Trimming removed 1 base from V and 6 bases from J, with 10 bases in between. This CDR3 comprises 15 residues. DNA for the CDR3: TGTGCCACCAGCAGAGGTGGACAGATTAATTCACCCCTCCACTTT. Protein: CATSRGGQINSPLHF.

This chain links TRBV7-3 with TRBJ2-2; D is unresolved. Trimming removed 4 bases from V and 8 bases from J, with 11 bases in between. Germline values: CDR1 SGHTA, CDR2 FQGTGA. This CDR3 is built from 13 residues. CDR3 coding DNA: TGTGCCAGCAGCTCCCACCCGCGGGGGGAGCTGTTTTTT. This codes for CASSSHPRGELFF.

The chain combines TRBV4-3 with TRBJ1-4; D is unclear. CDR1 LGHNA and CDR2 YSLEER come from the germline V gene. There are 15 residues in the CDR3. V was clipped by 0 bases and J by 8 bases, with 13 bases between them. CDR3 nucleotides: TGCGCCAGCAGCCAAGAGACGGCGAGGGAAGAAAAACTGTTTTTT. Encoded protein: CASSQETAREEKLFF.

The chain joins TRBV10-3 to TRBJ2-5; D gene uncertain. Germline lookup yields CDR1 ENHRY and CDR2 SYGVKD. The CDR3 consists of 12 residues. Deletions cut 0 bases from V and 4 bases from J, with 3 bases between. As DNA, the CDR3 is TGTGCCATCAGTGAGTCCGGAGAGACCCAGTACTTC. The encoded protein is CAISESGETQYF.

The V and J genes are TRBV18 and TRBJ1-1; 7 bases agree with TRBD1. CDR1 is KGHSH and CDR2 is LQKENI in the germline V gene. The CDR3 spans 14 residues. Trimming cost V 2 bases and J 4 bases; bases outside gene matches: 4. In nucleotides, the CDR3 is TGTGCCAGCTCACCAAGGGGGCAGGGCACTGAAGCTTTCTTT. Protein sequence: CASSPRGQGTEAFF.

J is TRBJ1-2 and V is TRBV29-1; a possible D gene is TRBD1 (6 bases). The CDR3 covers 15 residues. V was shortened by 7 bases and J by 4 bases, with 22 bases between the two germline ends. CDR1 SQVTM and CDR2 ANQGSEA come from the germline V gene. The CDR3, as DNA: TGCAGCGCGTCCATGGATTGGGGGCCGGTCTATGGCTACACCTTC. Its translation is CSASMDWGPVYGYTF. The variable domain in full, with the rest retrieved from reference TRBV29-1 and TRBJ1-2, is SAVISQKPSRDICQRGTSLTIQCQVDSQVTMMFWYRQQPGQSLTLIATANQGSEATYESGFVIDKFPISRPNLTFSTLTVSNMSPEDSSIYLCSASMDWGPVYGYTFGSGTRLTVV.

This clone turned up a few times. The rearrangement links TRBV6-6 to TRBJ1-1; D may be TRBD1 (5 bases). Trimming left V 7 bases short and J 1 base short, with 13 bases between. The CDR3 is 14 amino acids. Germline V gene sequence: CDR1 MNHNY, CDR2 SVGAGI (reference sequence). CDR3 amino acids: CASNPPGGNTEAFF. In DNA, the CDR3 is TGTGCCAGCAACCCCCCCGGGGGGAACACTGAAGCTTTCTTT.

J is TRBJ1-2 and V is TRBV19; D ambiguous. V shed 10 bases and J shed 3 bases, with 27 bases lying between them. CDR3 length: 17 residues. CDR1 is LNHDA, CDR2 SQIVND, per germline (reference sequence). CDR3 loop: CATTPSGMVFGDYGYTF. CDR3 DNA sequence: TGTGCCACCACTCCCTCCGGGATGGTTTTTGGGGACTATGGCTACACCTTC.

This clone was observed a few times. V and J are TRBV5-1 and TRBJ2-3; perhaps TRBD2 as D (5 bases). Germline V gives CDR1 SGHRS, CDR2 YFSETQ. The V end lost 4 bases, the J end lost 4 bases, and 10 bases lay between the germline ends. This CDR3 has 13 residues. The CDR3 here is CASSIGGPDTQYF. DNA for the CDR3: TGCGCCAGCAGCATTGGAGGCCCAGATACGCAGTATTTT.